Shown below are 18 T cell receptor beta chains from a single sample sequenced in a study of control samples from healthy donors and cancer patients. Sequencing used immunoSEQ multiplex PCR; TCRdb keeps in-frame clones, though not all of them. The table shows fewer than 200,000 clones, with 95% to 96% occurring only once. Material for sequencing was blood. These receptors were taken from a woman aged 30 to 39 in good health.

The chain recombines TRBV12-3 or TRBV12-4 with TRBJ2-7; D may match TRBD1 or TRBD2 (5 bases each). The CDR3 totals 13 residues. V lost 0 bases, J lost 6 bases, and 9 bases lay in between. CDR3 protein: CASSLARAGEQYF. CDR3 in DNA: TGTGCCAGCAGTTTAGCCAGGGCGGGCGAGCAGTACTTC.

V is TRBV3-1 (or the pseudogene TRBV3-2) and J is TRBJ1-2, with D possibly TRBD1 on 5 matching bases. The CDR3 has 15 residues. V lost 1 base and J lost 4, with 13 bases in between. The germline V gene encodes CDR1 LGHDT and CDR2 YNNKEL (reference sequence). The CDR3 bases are TGTGCCAGCAGCCAAGCAGACAGACAAGCCTATGGCTACACCTTC. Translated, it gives CASSQADRQAYGYTF.

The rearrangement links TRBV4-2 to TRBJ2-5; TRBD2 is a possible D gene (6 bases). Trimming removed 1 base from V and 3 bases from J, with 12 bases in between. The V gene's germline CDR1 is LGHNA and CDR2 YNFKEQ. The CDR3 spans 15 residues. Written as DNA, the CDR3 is TGTGCCAGCAGCCAAGTTTTCGGGAGAAAAGAGACCCAGTACTTC. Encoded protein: CASSQVFGRKETQYF.

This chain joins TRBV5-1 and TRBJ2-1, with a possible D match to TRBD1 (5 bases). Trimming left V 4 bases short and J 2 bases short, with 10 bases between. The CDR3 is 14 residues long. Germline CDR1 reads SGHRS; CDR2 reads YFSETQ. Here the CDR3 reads CASSMTVPYNEQFF. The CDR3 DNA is TGCGCCAGCAGCATGACAGTTCCCTACAATGAGCAGTTCTTC.

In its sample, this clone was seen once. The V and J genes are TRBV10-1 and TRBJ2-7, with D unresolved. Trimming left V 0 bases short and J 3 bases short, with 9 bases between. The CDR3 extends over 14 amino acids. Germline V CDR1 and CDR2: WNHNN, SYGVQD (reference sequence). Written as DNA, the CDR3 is TGCGCCAGCAGTGAGTCTGGGGTTCTCTACGAGCAGTACTTC. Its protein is CASSESGVLYEQYF.

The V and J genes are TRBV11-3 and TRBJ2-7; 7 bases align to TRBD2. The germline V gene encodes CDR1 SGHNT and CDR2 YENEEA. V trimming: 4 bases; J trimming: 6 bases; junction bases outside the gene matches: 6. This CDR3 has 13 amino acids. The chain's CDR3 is CASSSAGSREQYF. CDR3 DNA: TGTGCCAGCAGCTCAGCGGGATCGCGCGAGCAGTACTTC. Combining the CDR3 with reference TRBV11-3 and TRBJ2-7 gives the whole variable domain EAGVVQSPRYKIIEKKQPVAFWCNPISGHNTLYWYLQNLGQGPELLIRYENEEAVDDSQLPKDRFSAERLKGVDSTLKIQPAELGDSAVYLCASSSAGSREQYFGPGTRLTVT.

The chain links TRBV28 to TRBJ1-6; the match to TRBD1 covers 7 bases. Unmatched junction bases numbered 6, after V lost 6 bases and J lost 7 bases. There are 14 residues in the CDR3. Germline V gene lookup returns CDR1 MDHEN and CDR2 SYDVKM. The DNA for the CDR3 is TGTGCCAGCAGCCGTACAGGGGACAATTCACCCCTCCACTTT. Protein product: CASSRTGDNSPLHF.

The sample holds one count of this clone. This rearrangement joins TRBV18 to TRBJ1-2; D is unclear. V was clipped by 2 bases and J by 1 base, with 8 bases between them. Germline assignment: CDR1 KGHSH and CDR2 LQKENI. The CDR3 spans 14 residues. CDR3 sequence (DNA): TGTGCCAGCTCACCATGGGCAGATAACTATGGCTACACCTTC. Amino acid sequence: CASSPWADNYGYTF.

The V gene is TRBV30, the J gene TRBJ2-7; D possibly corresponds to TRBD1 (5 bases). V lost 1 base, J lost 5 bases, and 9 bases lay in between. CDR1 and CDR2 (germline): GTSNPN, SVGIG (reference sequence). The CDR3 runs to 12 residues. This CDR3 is CAWSEGINEQYF. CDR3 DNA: TGTGCCTGGAGTGAGGGGATCAACGAGCAGTACTTC.

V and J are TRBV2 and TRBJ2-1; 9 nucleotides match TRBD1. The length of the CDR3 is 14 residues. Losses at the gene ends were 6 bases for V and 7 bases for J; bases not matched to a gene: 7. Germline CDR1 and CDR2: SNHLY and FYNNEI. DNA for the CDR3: TGTGCCAGCAGCAAACAGGGGGCAGAGAATGAGCAGTTCTTC. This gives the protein CASSKQGAENEQFF.

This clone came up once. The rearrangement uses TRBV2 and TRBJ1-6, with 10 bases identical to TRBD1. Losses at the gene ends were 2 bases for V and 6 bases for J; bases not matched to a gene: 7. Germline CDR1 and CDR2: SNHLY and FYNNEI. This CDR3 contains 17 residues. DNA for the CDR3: TGTGCCAGCAGTGAAACCTCGACAGGGGGCGGTAATTCACCCCTCCACTTT. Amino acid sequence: CASSETSTGGGNSPLHF.

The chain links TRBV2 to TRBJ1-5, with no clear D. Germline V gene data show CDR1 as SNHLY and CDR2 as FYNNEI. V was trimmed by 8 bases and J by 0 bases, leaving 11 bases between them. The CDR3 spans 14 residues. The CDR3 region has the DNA TGTGCCAGCCTATTAGGCGGTAGCAATCAGCCCCAGCATTTT. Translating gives CASLLGGSNQPQHF.

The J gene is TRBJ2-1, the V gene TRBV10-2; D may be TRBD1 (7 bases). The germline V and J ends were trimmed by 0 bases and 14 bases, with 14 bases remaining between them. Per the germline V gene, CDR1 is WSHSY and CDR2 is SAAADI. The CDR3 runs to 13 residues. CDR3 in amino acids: CASSESAGRGKFF. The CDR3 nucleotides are TGCGCCAGCAGTGAGTCAGCGGGCAGGGGGAAGTTCTTC.

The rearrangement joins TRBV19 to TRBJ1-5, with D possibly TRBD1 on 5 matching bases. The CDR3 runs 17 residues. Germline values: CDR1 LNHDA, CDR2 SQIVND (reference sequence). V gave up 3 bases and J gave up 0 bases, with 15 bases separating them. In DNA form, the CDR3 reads TGTGCCAGTAGTATTCCCTCGACAGTTTATAGCAATCAGCCCCAGCATTTT. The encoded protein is CASSIPSTVYSNQPQHF.

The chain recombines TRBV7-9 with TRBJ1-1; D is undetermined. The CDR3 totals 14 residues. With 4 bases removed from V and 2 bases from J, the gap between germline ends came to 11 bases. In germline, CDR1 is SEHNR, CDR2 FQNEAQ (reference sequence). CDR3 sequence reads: CASSSQTGNTEAFF. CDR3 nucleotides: TGTGCCAGCAGCTCCCAGACGGGTAACACTGAAGCTTTCTTT.

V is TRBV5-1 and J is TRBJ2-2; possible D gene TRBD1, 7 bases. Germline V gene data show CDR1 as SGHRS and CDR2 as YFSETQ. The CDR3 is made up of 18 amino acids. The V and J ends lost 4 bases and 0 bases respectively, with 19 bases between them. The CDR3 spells CASSPWGDSVANTGELFF. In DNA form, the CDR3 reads TGCGCCAGCAGCCCTTGGGGGGACAGTGTAGCGAACACCGGGGAGCTGTTTTTT.

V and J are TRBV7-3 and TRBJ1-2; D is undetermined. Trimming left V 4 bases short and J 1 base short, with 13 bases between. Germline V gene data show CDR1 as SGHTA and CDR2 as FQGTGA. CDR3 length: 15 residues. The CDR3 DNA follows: TGTGCCAGCAGCTACGGGGAACTACATAACTATGGCTACACCTTC. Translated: CASSYGELHNYGYTF.

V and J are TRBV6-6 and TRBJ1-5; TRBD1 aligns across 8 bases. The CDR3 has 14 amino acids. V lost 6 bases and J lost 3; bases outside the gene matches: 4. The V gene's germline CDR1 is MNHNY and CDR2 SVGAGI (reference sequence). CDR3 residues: CASSLQGDNQPQHF. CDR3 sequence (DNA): TGTGCCAGCAGCCTACAGGGGGACAATCAGCCCCAGCATTTT.